This T cell receptor beta chain was documented in a study of cytomegalovirus exposure and HLA in healthy donors. Primers included in the PCR were 60 Vbeta and 13 Jbeta primers. Produced via immunoSEQ multiplex PCR; TCRdb's table is partial and in-frame only. The data hold some 98,000 clones, with about two thirds observed a single time. Comments on this clone: The antigen is undetermined.

Findings and caveats of the study: The study listed approximately 160 cytomegalovirus-associated TCR beta chains.

From germline, CDR1 is SGHVS and CDR2 FQNEAQ. This CDR3 has 14 residues. V was pared by 5 bases and J by 3 bases, with 4 bases of the junction left unmatched. The receptor comes from a man between 45 and 60 years old in good health and CMV-seronegative. J is TRBJ1-5 and V is TRBV7-8; 7 bases are shared with TRBD1. Material for sequencing was PBMCs. CDR3 amino acids: CASSAQGHNQPQHF. The CDR3 DNA reads as TGTGCCAGCAGCGCACAGGGGCACAATCAGCCCCAGCATTTT. Together with reference TRBV7-8 and TRBJ1-5, the CDR3 gives the full variable domain: GAGVSQSPRYKVAKRGQDVALRCDPISGHVSLFWYQQALGQGPEFLTYFQNEAQLDKSGLPSDRFFAERPEGSVSTLKIQRTQQEDSAVYLCASSAQGHNQPQHFGDGTRLSIL.